This T cell receptor beta chain emerged from a study of persistence of HIV-infected CD4 T cells. Across the whole study: Median time on suppressive ART was less than nine years. A couple of participants gave one leukapheresis sample; others gave up to about 200 mL blood repeatedly. Study-level results: Degenerate expanded CDR3beta sequences were enriched among CMV- and Gag-responding cells.

Of note for this clone: Its antigen remains unknown.

The immunoSEQ assay was version 4, run in survey mode. The repertoire was sequenced with immunoSEQ multiplex PCR; TCRdb's copy has only in-frame clones and lacks some. The profile shows about 33,000 clones, over 80% of them singletons. Stimulation used 8.5 to 10 ug/mL lysate from CMV-infected fibroblasts. CD40L-negative CD69-negative CD45RO-high memory CD4+ T cells were sorted as populations depleted of antigen-responding cells. For at least 4 years, plasma HIV-1 RNA was undetectable (<50 copies/mL). V lost 1 base and J 0 bases, leaving 5 bases between the germline ends. This CDR3 contains 14 residues. CDR1 and CDR2 (germline): KGHSH, LQKENI.

The source was CD4+ T cells sorted from PBMCs after roughly 18-hour stimulation, collected from a patient who received antiretroviral therapy. This TCR derives from an adult woman with HIV who was CMV-seropositive. V usage is TRBV18 and J usage is TRBJ2-3; D gene uncertain. CDR3 amino acids: CASSPLRSTDTQYF. CDR3 DNA sequence: TGTGCCAGCTCACCACTACGGAGCACAGATACGCAGTATTTT.